The 18 T cell receptor beta chains below come from one sample, sequenced in a study of cytomegalovirus exposure and HLA in healthy donors. Sequencing used immunoSEQ multiplex PCR; TCRdb keeps in-frame clones, though not all of them. The top ten hold approximately 2.9% of the sample, which has about 110,000 clones, approximately 86% seen once. Sequencing was carried out using PBMCs. These receptors originate from a woman in her late teens or twenties in good health and CMV-seronegative.

In nucleotides, the CDR3 is TGTGCCAGCAGTAAAGGACAGGGGATCAACACTGAAGCTTTCTTT. Its protein is CASSKGQGINTEAFF. This rearrangement joins TRBV27 to TRBJ1-1; TRBD1 matches 9 bases. The CDR3 loop spans 15 amino acids. Germline V gives CDR1 MNHEY, CDR2 SMNVEV (reference sequence). The J segment lost 2 bases and the V segment lost 5 bases, leaving 6 bases of the junction unmatched.

Note on this clone: One end of the junction fails to match germline, which may point to a read error. V gene TRBV19 combines with J gene TRBJ1-1; no definite D call. Germline V gives CDR1 LNHDA, CDR2 SQIVND (reference sequence). The CDR3 is made up of 14 amino acids. The CDR3 spells CASSIASGNPEAFF. As DNA, the CDR3 is TGTGCCAGTAGTATAGCGTCGGGGAACCCTGAAGCTTTCTTT.

The chain couples TRBV7-6 to TRBJ2-6; weak D call: TRBD2 (5 bases). CDR3 length equals 19 residues. V was pared by 3 bases and J by 2 bases, with 20 bases between. CDR1 SGHVS and CDR2 FNYEAQ come from the germline V gene. The CDR3 spells CASSFRPLKDFPGANVLTF. DNA of the CDR3: TGTGCCAGCAGCTTCCGGCCACTAAAGGACTTCCCTGGGGCCAACGTCCTGACTTTC.

The J gene is TRBJ2-2, the V gene TRBV29-1, with TRBD2 identical over 10 bases. V was pared by 7 bases and J by 0 bases, with 11 bases of the junction left unmatched. The CDR3 sequence is 17 residues long. CDR1 is SQVTM, CDR2 ANQGSEA, per germline. The CDR3 loop is CSGAGTSESTNTGELFF. DNA of the CDR3: TGCAGCGGCGCCGGGACTAGCGAATCTACGAACACCGGGGAGCTGTTTTTT.

Only one count was recorded for this clone. This chain uses TRBV5-4 with TRBJ1-1; D may be TRBD1 (6 bases). CDR1 is SGHNT, CDR2 YYREEE, per germline (reference sequence). The CDR3 totals 15 residues. V was pared by 0 bases and J by 0 bases, with 9 bases between. CDR3 amino acids: CASSLVRGMNTEAFF. DNA for the CDR3: TGTGCCAGCAGCTTGGTTAGGGGGATGAACACTGAAGCTTTCTTT. Filled out from reference TRBV5-4 and TRBJ1-1, the complete variable domain reads ETGVTQSPTHLIKTRGQQVTLRCSSQSGHNTVSWYQQALGQGPQFIFQYYREEENGRGNFPPRFSGLQFPNYSSELNVNALELDDSALYLCASSLVRGMNTEAFFGQGTRLTVV.

The V gene is TRBV6-5, the J gene TRBJ1-2, with D possibly being TRBD1 (6 bases). The V end was cut by 8 bases, the J end by 6 bases, with 19 bases between. CDR1 MNHEY and CDR2 SVGAGI come from the germline V gene. The CDR3 totals 14 residues. The chain's CDR3 is CASARDIRTDGYTF. DNA for the CDR3: TGTGCCAGCGCCCGGGACATAAGAACCGATGGCTACACCTTC.

The chain combines TRBV7-9 with TRBJ1-1; 7 nucleotides match TRBD1. The CDR3 consists of 14 residues. V was clipped by 1 base and J by 6 bases; unmatched bases: 5. CDR1 and CDR2 (germline): SEHNR, FQNEAQ (reference sequence). The CDR3 loop reads CASSLEGGAPEAFF. CDR3 bases: TGTGCCAGCAGCTTAGAAGGGGGCGCCCCTGAAGCTTTCTTT.

The chain's CDR3 is CASSPPQGNTGELFF. The DNA for the CDR3 is TGTGCCAGCAGCCCGCCTCAGGGGAACACCGGGGAGCTGTTTTTT. The rearrangement joins TRBV7-6 to TRBJ2-2; maybe TRBD1 (5 bases). The CDR3 totals 15 residues. CDR1 SGHVS and CDR2 FNYEAQ come from the germline V gene. V was trimmed by 5 bases and J by 1 base, leaving 11 bases between them.

The chain recombines TRBV10-2 with TRBJ2-3; TRBD2 agrees at 8 bases. Germline CDR1 WSHSY, CDR2 SAAADI. The CDR3 extends over 17 amino acids. The J segment lost 2 bases and the V segment lost 3 bases, leaving 10 bases of the junction unmatched. The CDR3 here is CASSEGGAGAYTDTQYF. The CDR3 DNA reads as TGCGCCAGCAGTGAAGGGGGAGCGGGGGCCTACACAGATACGCAGTATTTT.

The rearrangement uses TRBV4-1 and TRBJ2-1; 12 positions agree with TRBD2. CDR3 length: 20 residues. V lost 4 bases to trimming and J lost 8 bases; unmatched junction nucleotides: 21. Germline V gene lookup returns CDR1 MGHRA and CDR2 YSYEKL. In DNA form, the CDR3 reads TGCGCCAGCAGCCGTTTACACCGGGCGGCGACTAGCGGGGGCCGGGATGAGCAGTTCTTC. Amino acids: CASSRLHRAATSGGRDEQFF.

This clone was seen only once. This chain joins TRBV27 and TRBJ2-1; TRBD1 might be the D (5 bases). The V end was cut by 7 bases, the J end by 6 bases, with 16 bases between. The germline CDR1 and CDR2 sequences are MNHEY and SMNVEV (reference sequence). This CDR3 comprises 14 residues. The CDR3 DNA reads TGTGCCAGCAAGGTCCAGGGTCTGAGCAATGAGCAGTTCTTC. This translates into CASKVQGLSNEQFF.

The chain employs TRBV7-9 and TRBJ1-3; 7 bases align to TRBD1. This CDR3 has 15 residues. Germline V gene sequence: CDR1 SEHNR, CDR2 FQNEAQ (reference sequence). V lost 6 bases, J lost 4 bases, and 9 bases stayed unmatched. The CDR3 loop reads CASRRDSGRGNTIYF. As DNA, the CDR3 is TGTGCCAGCAGGAGGGACAGCGGGAGGGGAAACACCATATATTTT.

The chain carries TRBV4-1 and TRBJ2-2, with a tentative D call TRBD1 (5 bases). V shed 0 bases and J shed 5 bases, with 10 bases lying between them. Germline CDR1 is MGHRA and CDR2 is YSYEKL. The CDR3 runs to 15 residues. In DNA, the CDR3 is TGCGCCAGCAGCCAAGAAACAGGTTATACCGGGGAGCTGTTTTTT. Translated: CASSQETGYTGELFF.

CDR3 sequence: CATRERHSYEQYF. Written as DNA, the CDR3 is TGTGCCACGAGGGAACGCCACTCCTACGAGCAGTACTTC. V usage is TRBV2 and J usage is TRBJ2-7; a possible D gene is TRBD2 (5 bases). The CDR3 runs 13 residues. Germline values: CDR1 SNHLY, CDR2 FYNNEI. Trimming left V 10 bases short and J 0 bases short, with 13 bases between.

The V call is TRBV9, the J call TRBJ1-1; D unresolved. V was pared by 1 base and J by 5 bases, with 9 bases between. This CDR3 is built from 13 residues. Germline V gene lookup returns CDR1 SGDLS and CDR2 YYNGEE. The CDR3 spells CASSVQGGTEAFF. The CDR3 nucleotides read TGTGCCAGCAGCGTACAAGGAGGGACTGAAGCTTTCTTT.

The chain combines TRBV7-3 with TRBJ2-7, with 8 nucleotides matching TRBD2. Germline-derived CDR1 and CDR2 are SGHTA and FQGTGA. This CDR3 has 15 residues. V trimming: 5 bases; J trimming: 1 base; junction bases outside the gene matches: 7. The CDR3 spells CASSPGVAGSYEQYF. The CDR3 nucleotides are TGTGCCAGCAGCCCCGGGGTAGCGGGGTCCTACGAGCAGTACTTC.

This clone occurred once. The chain couples TRBV29-1 to TRBJ1-2, with 7 bases lining up with TRBD1. The CDR3 is 12 amino acids. Per germline, CDR1 SQVTM and CDR2 ANQGSEA. Unmatched junction bases numbered 6, after V lost 7 bases and J lost 4 bases. This CDR3 is CSAHRGGYGYTF. The CDR3 nucleotides read TGCAGCGCCCACAGGGGAGGCTATGGCTACACCTTC.

The V gene is TRBV11-2, the J gene TRBJ2-5, with D tentatively TRBD2 (5 bases). The germline V gene has CDR1 SGHAT and CDR2 FQNNGV. Trimming removed 5 bases at V and 4 bases at J, with 5 bases between. There are 11 residues in the CDR3. CDR3 residues: CASSRGETQYF. The DNA for the CDR3 is TGTGCCAGCAGCCGGGGAGAGACCCAGTACTTC.